The next 8 T cell receptor beta chains were all read from a single sample in a study of T cell repertoires in cytomegalovirus infection. These receptors are not linked to any known antigen. Using its own MiXCR run on the reads, TCRdb lists one record per CDR3 protein. The data hold over 55,000 distinct CDR3 sequences, with 20% to 25% observed a single time. Sequences were derived from CD8+ T cells from cultured PBMCs, sampled from culture after CMV antigen stimulation. These receptors were obtained from a human donor in good health (CMV status not recorded). Some clones in this sample may be carry-over from other donors' samples.

In this sample, this clonotype turned up a few times. This rearrangement joins TRBV4-3 to TRBJ2-1; D remains ambiguous. V lost 1 base, J lost 8 bases, and 15 bases lay in between. This CDR3 region has 15 residues. The germline V gene has CDR1 LGHNA and CDR2 YSLEER. The CDR3, as DNA: TGCGCCAGCAGCCAAGGGGCGGTATCTGTCGATGAGCAGTTCTTC. It yields the protein CASSQGAVSVDEQFF.

The chain recombines TRBV11-2 with TRBJ1-2; D call uncertain. V lost 1 base and J 4 bases, leaving 7 bases between the germline ends. Per germline, CDR1 SGHAT and CDR2 FQNNGV. The CDR3 sequence is 13 residues long. The CDR3 DNA sequence: TGTGCCAGCAGCTTAGGTCTAGTCTATGGCTACACCTTC. Protein: CASSLGLVYGYTF.

This clonotype has more than one count but fewer than ten. The V call is TRBV5-6, the J call TRBJ1-1; D is possibly TRBD1 (5 bases). The CDR3 loop spans 14 amino acids. The V gene's germline CDR1 is SGHDT and CDR2 YYEEEE. The V gene lost 6 bases and the J gene lost 0 bases, with 12 bases spanning the gap. For the CDR3, the DNA is TGTGCCAGCACCTACGGGACGGTGAACACTGAAGCTTTCTTT. It codes for CASTYGTVNTEAFF.

The chain joins TRBV12-3 or TRBV12-4 to TRBJ1-5; D is possibly TRBD1 (5 bases). There are 14 residues in the CDR3. Trimming pared 1 base from V and 4 bases from J, leaving 8 bases between. The CDR3 DNA is TGTGCCAGCAGTTTAGGGGGCGTAAATCAGCCCCAGCATTTT. This translates into CASSLGGVNQPQHF.

This chain links TRBV6-5 with TRBJ2-7; D gene uncertain. The CDR3 is 11 residues long. Between the trimmed V and J ends, which lost 4 bases and 8 bases, there was a span of 9 bases. Germline V gives CDR1 MNHEY, CDR2 SVGAGI. The CDR3 here is CASSSQGKQYF. In nucleotides, the CDR3 is TGTGCCAGCAGTTCCCAAGGGAAGCAGTACTTC.

This clonotype was detected only a few times. The chain employs TRBV6-2 or TRBV6-3 and TRBJ2-7; 10 bases line up with TRBD1. The CDR3 consists of 14 residues. The V and J ends lost 8 bases and 2 bases, in that order; junction bases with no gene match: 6. Per germline, CDR1 MNHEY and CDR2 SVGEGT. CDR3 sequence: CASQDRGNPYEQYF. DNA for the CDR3: TGTGCCAGCCAGGACAGGGGGAACCCCTACGAGCAGTACTTC.

The chain combines TRBV15 with TRBJ2-1, with a possible D match to TRBD2 (7 bases). Trimming stripped 8 bases from V and 7 bases from J, with 18 bases between. CDR1 and CDR2 from the germline V gene are LNHNV and YYDKDF (reference sequence). The CDR3 spans 14 residues. CDR3 protein: CATGGGLSDNEQFF. The CDR3 DNA sequence: TGTGCCACCGGCGGGGGCCTCAGCGATAATGAGCAGTTCTTC.

In this sample, this clonotype turned up a few times. The genes are TRBV29-1 and TRBJ1-1; 9 bases align to TRBD1. CDR1 and CDR2 (germline): SQVTM, ANQGSEA. The CDR3 extends over 13 amino acids. Trimming at V came to 1 base and at J to 8 bases, leaving 5 bases not matched to a gene. The CDR3 sequence: CSVEGTGGWEAFF. In DNA, the CDR3 is TGCAGCGTTGAAGGTACAGGGGGCTGGGAAGCTTTCTTT. Using reference TRBV29-1 and TRBJ1-1 for the parts outside the CDR3, the full variable domain is SAVISQKPSRDICQRGTSLTIQCQVDSQVTMMFWYRQQPGQSLTLIATANQGSEATYESGFVIDKFPISRPNLTFSTLTVSNMSPEDSSIYLCSVEGTGGWEAFFGQGTRLTVV.